This TCR beta chain is from a study of post-analysis software for immune sequencing data. The TCR beta cDNA libraries carried unique molecular identifiers. TCRdb reprocessed the PCR reads with MiXCR, giving one entry per CDR3 protein. The sample holds about 540,000 distinct CDR3 sequences; 30% to 40% are singletons and the top ten take approximately 5.4%. The sample was blood. The receptor was derived from a girl aged 2-17 years with multiple sclerosis.

CDR3 nucleotides: TGCGCCAGCAGCCAACTCGGGGCCGCCACAGATACGCAGTATTTT. Translation gives CASSQLGAATDTQYF. The chain couples TRBV4-1 to TRBJ2-3, with D perhaps being TRBD1 or TRBD2 (5 bases each). This CDR3 comprises 15 residues. V dropped 2 bases and J dropped 2 bases, with 11 bases sitting between them. The germline V gene has CDR1 MGHRA and CDR2 YSYEKL.